The 3 T cell receptor beta chains below all came from one sample that was sequenced in a study of a mutant IDH1 vaccine in newly diagnosed glioma. Sample time point: baseline, week 1 (first vaccination visit). Treatment defined: pre-vaccination baseline after standard-of-care therapy. Libraries were prepared by immunoSEQ multiplex PCR; TCRdb keeps only in-frame clonotypes and omits some of them. The sample lists nearly 15,000 clones; 75% to 90% were seen once. Specimen: PBMCs, collected from a glioma patient treated with radiotherapy, temozolomide or both. Receptor source: a woman aged 40-49 years with glioma. Some clones in this sample may be carry-over from other donors' samples.

V and J are TRBV27 and TRBJ2-3; 7 bases align to TRBD1. The junction had 4 bases not matched to a gene; V was cut back by 2 bases and J by 5 bases. The CDR3 loop spans 14 amino acids. Germline lookup yields CDR1 MNHEY and CDR2 SMNVEV (reference sequence). The chain's CDR3 is CASSLGRGRDTQYF. DNA of the CDR3: TGTGCCAGCAGTTTAGGCAGGGGGAGAGATACGCAGTATTTT.

The rearrangement joins TRBV19 to TRBJ2-2; 8 bases are a match to TRBD1. J lost 1 base, V lost 4 bases, and 8 bases had no gene match. CDR3 size: 17 residues. Germline values: CDR1 LNHDA, CDR2 SQIVND (reference sequence). The chain's CDR3 is CASSRNRGIKNTGELFF. CDR3 DNA: TGTGCCAGTAGTAGGAACAGGGGGATTAAGAACACCGGGGAGCTGTTTTTT. Looking up the rest from reference TRBV19 and TRBJ2-2 gives the full variable domain: DGGITQSPKYLFRKEGQNVTLSCEQNLNHDAMYWYRQDPGQGLRLIYYSQIVNDFQKGDIAEGYSVSREKKESFPLTVTSAQKNPTAFYLCASSRNRGIKNTGELFFGEGSRLTVL.

This chain connects TRBV11-2 to TRBJ1-4; no clear D. Trimming removed 5 bases from V and 8 bases from J, with 12 bases in between. The CDR3 has 13 residues. Germline CDR1 reads SGHAT; CDR2 reads FQNNGV. For the CDR3, the DNA is TGTGCCAGCAGCCTAGGGAGGGCAGAAAAACTGTTTTTT. Translation gives CASSLGRAEKLFF.